Shown below are 27 T cell receptor beta chains from a single sample sequenced in a study of blood T cell repertoires in COVID-19. The assay was immunoSEQ multiplex PCR, and TCRdb's table has in-frame clones only and misses some. There are roughly 100,000 clones in the sample; 85% to 90% occur only once, and around 5.5% lies in the top ten. Sequenced input: peripheral blood. The receptors derive from a human donor in a cohort sampled during active COVID-19.

The gene calls are TRBV19 and TRBJ1-2, with a weak D call TRBD1 (6 bases). The V gene's germline CDR1 is LNHDA and CDR2 SQIVND (reference sequence). The CDR3 runs to 14 residues. V was trimmed by 4 bases and J by 8 bases, leaving 17 bases between them. The CDR3 sequence: CASSKDRWDMGYTF. DNA of the CDR3: TGTGCCAGTAGTAAAGACAGGTGGGACATGGGCTACACCTTC. Full variable domain (remainder filled in from reference TRBV19 and TRBJ1-2): DGGITQSPKYLFRKEGQNVTLSCEQNLNHDAMYWYRQDPGQGLRLIYYSQIVNDFQKGDIAEGYSVSREKKESFPLTVTSAQKNPTAFYLCASSKDRWDMGYTFGSGTRLTVV.

The chain employs TRBV28 and TRBJ1-2, with 9 bases aligning to TRBD1. The CDR3 has 17 residues. Germline trimming cut 3 bases from V and 4 bases from J; bases unmatched to any gene: 12. Germline V lookup: CDR1 MDHEN, CDR2 SYDVKM. CDR3 in DNA: TGTGCCAGCAGTTTTTCCGGGACAGGGACCCCTGTCTATGGCTACACCTTC. This translates into CASSFSGTGTPVYGYTF.

V and J are TRBV7-9 and TRBJ1-1, with 9 bases that match TRBD1. V trimming: 5 bases; J trimming: 11 bases; junction bases outside the gene matches: 9. Germline CDR1 is SEHNR and CDR2 is FQNEAQ (reference sequence). The CDR3 spans 13 residues. Written as DNA, the CDR3 is TGTGCCAGCAGCCAGAATACCGGGACAGGGGCTTTCTTT. Protein: CASSQNTGTGAFF.

The V and J genes are TRBV7-2 and TRBJ2-3, with D hard to call. Germline CDR1 reads SGHTA; CDR2 reads FQGNSA. V lost 2 bases and J lost 3, with 9 bases in between. The CDR3 totals 14 residues. CDR3 sequence reads: CASSLSFLTDTQYF. The CDR3 bases are TGTGCCAGCAGCTTAAGCTTTTTGACAGATACGCAGTATTTT.

The V and J genes are TRBV28 and TRBJ1-1; D gene unclear. Per the germline V gene, CDR1 is MDHEN and CDR2 is SYDVKM. The V gene lost 3 bases and the J gene lost 2 bases, with 7 bases spanning the gap. This CDR3 region has 13 residues. In DNA, the CDR3 is TGTGCCAGCAGTTTGCCGGGAAACACTGAAGCTTTCTTT. It translates to CASSLPGNTEAFF.

This clone has only a few counts. This sequence joins TRBV7-9 and TRBJ1-2, with TRBD1 identical over 10 bases. Germline loops: CDR1 SEHNR, CDR2 FQNEAQ (reference sequence). V lost 4 bases to trimming and J lost 8 bases; unmatched junction nucleotides: 10. The CDR3 totals 15 residues. CDR3 in DNA: TGTGCCAGCAGCTCTTCCTCTGGGGACAGGGGAGGCTACACCTTC. Amino acids: CASSSSSGDRGGYTF.

This rearrangement joins TRBV9 to TRBJ1-6; D is perhaps TRBD1 (6 bases). From germline, CDR1 is SGDLS and CDR2 YYNGEE. The CDR3 consists of 14 residues. The V end lost 6 bases, the J end lost 8 bases, and 15 bases lay between the germline ends. The CDR3 sequence is CASNHEGGYSPLHF. Here the CDR3 DNA reads TGTGCCAGCAACCACGAAGGGGGTTATTCACCCCTCCACTTT.

CDR3 nucleotide sequence: TGTGCCAGCCGGGGACAGGTCACCACCGGGGAGCTGTTTTTT. Protein sequence: CASRGQVTTGELFF. The chain uses TRBV6-4 and TRBJ2-2; TRBD1 aligns across 8 bases. The junction had 6 bases not matched to a gene; V was cut back by 8 bases and J by 4 bases. This CDR3 region has 14 residues. Germline-derived CDR1 and CDR2 are MRHNA and SNTAGT.

The chain is built from TRBV28 and TRBJ2-7; D unresolved. Germline V CDR1 and CDR2: MDHEN, SYDVKM. The CDR3 covers 13 residues. The V end was cut by 5 bases, the J end by 3 bases, with 11 bases between. CDR3 region: CASSTIPLYEQYF. CDR3 DNA: TGTGCCAGCAGTACAATTCCCCTCTACGAGCAGTACTTC.

The chain links TRBV9 to TRBJ2-1, with D maybe TRBD2 (6 bases). CDR3 length: 12 residues. The V gene's germline CDR1 is SGDLS and CDR2 YYNGEE. V dropped 3 bases and J dropped 8 bases, with 9 bases sitting between them. The CDR3 DNA reads as TGTGCCAGCAGCGCCTCGGGGGATGAGCAGTTCTTC. Translating it yields CASSASGDEQFF.

With regard to this clone: The sample carries other DNA sequences with the same CDR3. This chain links TRBV6-2 or TRBV6-3 with TRBJ2-7; D call uncertain. V was trimmed by 0 bases and J by 4 bases, leaving 7 bases between them. The germline V gene has CDR1 MNHEY and CDR2 SVGEGT. CDR3 length: 13 residues. In nucleotides, the CDR3 is TGTGCCAGCAGTTACTCCCGAACATACGAGCAGTACTTC. It encodes CASSYSRTYEQYF.

This clone occurred a few times. This chain uses TRBV7-9 with TRBJ2-7; D is perhaps TRBD1 (5 bases). The CDR3 has 13 residues. Germline V gives CDR1 SEHNR, CDR2 FQNEAQ (reference sequence). V was trimmed by 2 bases and J by 9 bases, leaving 14 bases between them. In DNA form, the CDR3 reads TGTGCCAGCAGCTTAAAGGGCAGGGTGCGGCAGTACTTC. It codes for CASSLKGRVRQYF.

The chain couples TRBV6-5 to TRBJ2-2; a weak D match, TRBD2 (6 bases). CDR3 length: 14 amino acids. Trimming shortened V by 7 bases and J by 5 bases, and 14 bases separated the two germline ends. CDR1 and CDR2 (germline): MNHEY, SVGAGI. The CDR3 spells CASNHPGGTGELFF. The CDR3 nucleotides are TGTGCCAGCAACCATCCCGGGGGTACCGGGGAGCTGTTTTTT.

The genes are TRBV19 and TRBJ1-5, with D possibly matching TRBD1 (5 bases). V was shortened by 2 bases and J by 4 bases, with 12 bases between the two germline ends. The CDR3 length is 15 residues. Germline V gene data show CDR1 as LNHDA and CDR2 as SQIVND (reference sequence). CDR3: CASSILGQYNQPQHF. The CDR3 nucleotides are TGTGCCAGTAGTATACTGGGGCAGTATAATCAGCCCCAGCATTTT.

This chain uses TRBV4-2 with TRBJ1-1, with a weak D call TRBD1 (5 bases). This CDR3 is 14 amino acids long. V lost 0 bases to trimming and J lost 4 bases, with 9 bases between them. CDR1 and CDR2 from the germline V gene are LGHNA and YNFKEQ. The CDR3 nucleotides are TGTGCCAGCAGCCAAGAGGGCGGGGGCACTGAAGCTTTCTTT. As protein: CASSQEGGGTEAFF.

The genes are TRBV28 and TRBJ1-6; 11 bases map to TRBD1. Germline V gene lookup returns CDR1 MDHEN and CDR2 SYDVKM. The CDR3 length is 14 residues. The junction had 5 bases not matched to a gene; V was cut back by 8 bases and J by 8 bases. The CDR3 DNA follows: TGTGCCAGCTATGGACAGGGGGCATATTCACCCCTCCACTTT. It codes for CASYGQGAYSPLHF.

The chain combines TRBV7-2 with TRBJ2-6; a weak D match, TRBD2 (5 bases). Germline V gene lookup returns CDR1 SGHTA and CDR2 FQGNSA. The CDR3 length is 18 residues. V was cut by 1 base and J by 4 bases, with 17 bases left in between. As DNA, the CDR3 is TGTGCCAGCAGCTTAGGACGGTATCCGCCGGGGGGGGCCAACGTCCTGACTTTC. It encodes CASSLGRYPPGGANVLTF. Based on the CDR3 plus reference TRBV7-2 and TRBJ2-6, the full variable domain is GAGVSQSPSNKVTEKGKDVELRCDPISGHTALYWYRQSLGQGLEFLIYFQGNSAPDKSGLPSDRFSAERTGGSVSTLTIQRTQQEDSAVYLCASSLGRYPPGGANVLTFGAGSRLTVL.

V usage is TRBV28 and J usage is TRBJ1-5, with D unresolved. The CDR3 extends over 13 amino acids. Trimming stripped 8 bases from V and 6 bases from J, with 14 bases between. CDR1 and CDR2 from the germline V gene are MDHEN and SYDVKM. CDR3 loop: CASATPGGQPQHF. The CDR3 DNA is TGTGCCAGCGCCACTCCGGGTGGTCAGCCCCAGCATTTT.

The CDR3 sequence: CASRRGLFQAFF. Here the CDR3 DNA reads TGTGCAAGTCGCCGAGGACTCTTCCAAGCTTTCTTT. The chain is built from TRBV12-2 and TRBJ1-1. TRBV12-2 has pseudogene status. The CDR3 covers 12 residues.

The chain links TRBV5-4 to TRBJ1-3, with a tentative D call TRBD1 (5 bases). Trimming stripped 4 bases from V and 0 bases from J, with 14 bases between. Germline V gene sequence: CDR1 SGHNT, CDR2 YYREEE (reference sequence). The CDR3 is 16 residues long. In nucleotides, the CDR3 is TGTGCCAGCAGCCTATTACAGGACGACTCTGGAAACACCATATATTTT. Protein product: CASSLLQDDSGNTIYF.

CDR3 bases: TGCGCCAGCAGCTTAGAGCGGGGGGCCGGTGAGCAGTTCTTC. This sequence encodes CASSLERGAGEQFF. The rearrangement links TRBV5-1 to TRBJ2-1; TRBD2 matches 9 bases. CDR3 length: 14 amino acids. V lost 2 bases and J lost 9; bases outside the gene matches: 6. CDR1 is SGHRS and CDR2 is YFSETQ in the germline V gene.

This sequence joins TRBV5-8 and TRBJ1-5, with 9 positions matching TRBD1. The CDR3 runs 15 residues. Germline V CDR1 and CDR2: SGHTS, YDEGEE. The ends lost 0 bases at V and 4 bases at J; junction bases unmatched: 2. CDR3 bases: TGTGCCAGCAGCTTGGGGGACAGGGATAATCAGCCCCAGCATTTT. It codes for CASSLGDRDNQPQHF.

J is TRBJ2-7 and V is TRBV6-5, with 10 bases lining up with TRBD2. Germline assignment: CDR1 MNHEY and CDR2 SVGAGI. This CDR3 has 14 amino acids. Trimming at V came to 8 bases and at J to 4 bases, leaving 8 bases not matched to a gene. The CDR3 DNA reads as TGTGCCAGCCAATGGACTAGCGGCCCTTACGAGCAGTACTTC. This encodes CASQWTSGPYEQYF.

This sequence joins TRBV28 and TRBJ2-7; 8 bases align to TRBD2. Germline CDR1 reads MDHEN; CDR2 reads SYDVKM. Trimming at V came to 5 bases and at J to 0 bases, leaving 6 bases not matched to a gene. The CDR3 has 15 residues. The chain's CDR3 is CASSPHSGSSYEQYF. DNA for the CDR3: TGTGCCAGCAGTCCGCACAGCGGGAGCTCCTACGAGCAGTACTTC.

This chain connects TRBV7-2 to TRBJ1-3, with TRBD1 matching over 7 bases. This CDR3 has 15 amino acids. With 5 bases clipped from V and 4 bases from J, the junction kept 8 bases outside the gene matches. Per the germline V gene, CDR1 is SGHTA and CDR2 is FQGNSA. CDR3 sequence: CASSIQGRTGNTIYF. CDR3 DNA sequence: TGTGCCAGCAGCATACAGGGGAGGACCGGAAACACCATATATTTT.

J is TRBJ1-6 and V is TRBV4-3, with a tentative D call TRBD1 (6 bases). The CDR3 has 16 amino acids. Germline loops: CDR1 LGHNA, CDR2 YSLEER. The V gene lost 1 base and the J gene lost 7 bases, with 14 bases spanning the gap. The DNA for the CDR3 is TGCGCCAGCAGCCAAGTCGGCAGGGGCCCGAATTCACCCCTCCACTTT. It encodes CASSQVGRGPNSPLHF.

The chain is built from TRBV9 and TRBJ1-2; weak D call: TRBD1 (6 bases). Germline loops: CDR1 SGDLS, CDR2 YYNGEE. The CDR3 contains 16 residues. V was shortened by 0 bases and J by 3 bases, with 15 bases between the two germline ends. The CDR3 protein is CASSVAWGTTHYGYTF. CDR3 bases: TGTGCCAGCAGCGTAGCTTGGGGGACAACTCACTATGGCTACACCTTC.